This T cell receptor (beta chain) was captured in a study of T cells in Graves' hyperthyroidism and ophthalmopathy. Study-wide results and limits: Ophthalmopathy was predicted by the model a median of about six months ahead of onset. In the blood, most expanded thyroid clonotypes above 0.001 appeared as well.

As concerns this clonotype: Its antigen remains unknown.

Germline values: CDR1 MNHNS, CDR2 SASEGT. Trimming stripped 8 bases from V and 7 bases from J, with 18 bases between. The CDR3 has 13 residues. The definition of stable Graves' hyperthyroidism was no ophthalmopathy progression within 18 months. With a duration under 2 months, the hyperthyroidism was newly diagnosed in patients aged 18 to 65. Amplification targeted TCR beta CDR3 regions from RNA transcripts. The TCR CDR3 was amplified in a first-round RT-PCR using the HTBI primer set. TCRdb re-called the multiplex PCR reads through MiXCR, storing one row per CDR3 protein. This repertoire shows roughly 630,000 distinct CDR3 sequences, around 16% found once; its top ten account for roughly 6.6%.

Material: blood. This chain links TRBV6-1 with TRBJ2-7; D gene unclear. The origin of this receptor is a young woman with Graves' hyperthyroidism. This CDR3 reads CASRAQPLGEQYF. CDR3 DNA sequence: TGTGCCAGCCGGGCACAGCCCCTAGGGGAGCAGTACTTC.